This T cell receptor (beta chain) came from a study of shared clonotypes between healthy human individuals. Study at large: Donors had three CD4 naive, three CD4 memory, two CD8 naive and one CD8 memory plate apiece.

Per the germline V gene, CDR1 is KGHSH and CDR2 is LQKENI. The CDR3 has 12 residues. Trimming stripped 1 base from V and 3 bases from J, with 2 bases between. Concerning this clone itself: This same CDR3 is encoded by further DNA sequences in the sample.

Generated by immunoSEQ multiplex PCR, the TCRdb table keeps only in-frame clones and is missing some. The sample contains 200,000 to 250,000 clones, under 80% of which appear only once. What was sequenced was memory CD4+ T cells sorted from blood. The subset here: CD45RA-negative fraction. The receptor was derived from a man aged 30-40 years in good health. J is TRBJ2-3 and V is TRBV18, with D unresolved. The CDR3 region is CASSPQTDTQYF. CDR3 in DNA: TGTGCCAGCTCACCACAGACAGATACGCAGTATTTT.